A selection of T cell receptor beta chains follows, all from one sample in a study of blood T cells in healthy people across ages. MiXCR, run by TCRdb on the 5' RACE reads, gives a single entry per CDR3 protein. This sample has around 800,000 distinct CDR3 sequences, with around 62% found just once. The source material was blood. The receptors derive from a man aged 25 to 40 in good health. Each CDR3 is given with its conserved first and last residue. The D gene is left open where the match is weak. A clone size is listed for some rows: how often the clone was seen (once, few, many), or a class if it is expanded.

>TRBV4-3|NA|TRBJ2-5|NA
TGCGCCAGCAGCCAAGACTGGGACAACCAAGAGACCCAGTACTTC
CASSQDWDNQETQYF
>TRBV20-1|NA|TRBJ2-1|TRBD2
TGCAGTGCTAGAGATACTAGCGGGGTAGACAATGAGCAGTTCTTC
CSARDTSGVDNEQFF
>TRBV11-1|NA|TRBJ2-7|TRBD2
TGTGCCAGCAGTTTCCCCCAAGCGGGGGGCCGAAGCTCCTATGAGCAGTACTTC
CASSFPQAGGRSSYEQYF
>TRBV7-2|NA|TRBJ2-5|NA
TGTGCCAGCAGCTTAGTCGCTAGTTGGCAAGAGACCCAGTACTTC
CASSLVASWQETQYF
>TRBV4-2|NA|TRBJ2-1|NA
TGTGCCAGCAGCCAAGATCCTATGGTTTCCCCCTACAATGAGCAGTTCTTC
CASSQDPMVSPYNEQFF
>TRBV7-3|NA|TRBJ2-3|TRBD2
TGTGCCAGTAGCTTACTTAGCGGGGGGGCTGGAGATACGCAGTATTTT
CASSLLSGGAGDTQYF
>TRBV5-1|NA|TRBJ2-3|NA
TGCGCCAGCAGCTTGTCGGGACACGGCACAGATACGCAGTATTTT
CASSLSGHGTDTQYF
>TRBV5-6|few|TRBJ1-5|NA
TGTGCCAGCAGCTTCGGGCAGGCCAATCAGCCCCAGCATTTT
CASSFGQANQPQHF
>TRBV20-1|NA|TRBJ2-5|NA
TGCAGTGCCAGGCGGGATCAAGAGACCCAGTACTTC
CSARRDQETQYF
>TRBV20-1|NA|TRBJ2-5|NA
TGCAGTGCTAGGGCTAGCTTTGGAGAGACCCAGTACTTC
CSARASFGETQYF
>TRBV5-1|NA|TRBJ2-5|TRBD2
TGCGCCAGCAGCTTGAGCGGGACTCCCATTCAAGAGACCCAGTACTTC
CASSLSGTPIQETQYF
>TRBV20-1|NA|TRBJ2-4|TRBD1
TGCAGTGCCCGCCGGGACAGGAGCGTAAACATTCAGTACTTC
CSARRDRSVNIQYF
>TRBV2|many|TRBJ2-7|NA
TGTGCCAGCAGTGAAGCAGGCGGGGGCCGGAGCTCCTACGAGCAGTACTTC
CASSEAGGGRSSYEQYF
>TRBV12-5|once|TRBJ2-5|NA
TGTGCTAGTGGTTTGGTAAGGGAACAAGAGACCCAGTACTTC
CASGLVREQETQYF
>TRBV29-1|few|TRBJ2-1|NA
TGCAGCGTTAGGCAGGGTGGGGGGAATGAGCAGTTCTTC
CSVRQGGGNEQFF
>TRBV7-9|NA|TRBJ2-5|NA
TGTGCCACTAGAGACGGGGGCGAAGAGACCCAGTACTTC
CATRDGGEETQYF
>TRBV9|NA|TRBJ2-5|NA
TGTGCCAGCAGCGTAGATGGCAGGGTGGGAGAGACCCAGTACTTC
CASSVDGRVGETQYF
>TRBV9|NA|TRBJ2-5|NA
TGTGCCAGCAGCGTAAACGTAGAGGAGACCCAGTACTTC
CASSVNVEETQYF
>TRBV6-6|NA|TRBJ2-1|TRBD2
TGTGCCAGCAGATGGAAGCGGGGGGGCTTGGATGAGCAGTTCTTC
CASRWKRGGLDEQFF
>TRBV10-3|few|TRBJ2-1|NA
TGTGCCATCAGTGAGCGTGCCAGGGCGAATGAGCAGTTCTTC
CAISERARANEQFF
>TRBV12-3/TRBV12-4|NA|TRBJ2-1|NA
TGTGCCAGCAGTTTTGGCGGGGCCAATGAGCAGTTCTTC
CASSFGGANEQFF
>TRBV5-1|once|TRBJ2-3|TRBD2
TGCGCCAGCAGCGAGGGACTAGTAGAGGCAGATACGCAGTATTTT
CASSEGLVEADTQYF
>TRBV18|once|TRBJ2-7|NA
TGTGCCAGCTCACCATTCAGGGAAGCCTACGAGCAGTACTTC
CASSPFREAYEQYF
>TRBV7-9|once|TRBJ1-4|NA
TGTGCCATCTCATATGAGGTTCTGGAAAAACTGTTTTTT
CAISYEVLEKLFF